The 7 T cell receptor beta chains below all came from one sample that was sequenced in a study of blood T cells in healthy people across ages. A second PCR, run for roughly 7 to 12 cycles, used a sample-barcoded 5' primer plus a J-beta primer mix. TCRdb processed the 5' RACE reads anew with MiXCR; each CDR3 protein has one entry. The data contain hundreds of thousands of distinct CDR3 sequences, approximately 30% of them singletons. Specimen: blood. These receptors were taken from a woman older than 75 in good health.

About this clonotype itself: This clone may be a read error of a much larger clone one base away. This chain joins TRBV29-1 and TRBJ2-1; no reliable D call. The length of the CDR3 is 11 residues. V was shortened by 8 bases and J by 8 bases, with 13 bases between the two germline ends. Per germline, CDR1 SQVTM and CDR2 ANQGSEA. DNA of the CDR3: TGCAGCTCCAGGCAGAGCGATGAGCAGTTCTTC. Its translation is CSSRQSDEQFF.

V usage is TRBV7-6 and J usage is TRBJ2-4; TRBD2 might be the D (6 bases). The end of the DNA is better explained by TRBJ2-7, so the J call may be wrong. The CDR3 contains 13 residues. Per the germline V gene, CDR1 is SGHVS and CDR2 is FNYEAQ. Here the CDR3 reads CASSLVAGGEQYF. The CDR3 coding sequence is TGTGCCAGCAGCTTAGTCGCCGGGGGCGAGCAGTACTTC.

This sequence joins TRBV21-1 and TRBJ1-5; TRBD1, the table's D call, lacks a check against the DNA. TRBV21-1 is a listed pseudogene. The CDR3 has 15 residues. The CDR3 DNA is TGTGCCAGCAGCAAAGGTTGCGGGGCAGGCCAGCCCCAGCATTTT. Its protein is CASSKGCGAGQPQHF.

The table lists this clonotype with many counts. The rearrangement joins TRBV4-3 to TRBJ1-2; D is possibly TRBD1 (6 bases). There are 17 residues in the CDR3. V was cut by 4 bases and J by 0 bases, with 18 bases left in between. Germline V gene sequence: CDR1 LGHNA, CDR2 YSLEER. The CDR3 loop reads CASSLSIGGFPNYGYTF. The CDR3 DNA follows: TGCGCCAGCAGCCTAAGTATCGGGGGCTTTCCTAACTATGGCTACACCTTC.

This clonotype was counted many times. The gene calls are TRBV7-2 and TRBJ1-2; 8 nucleotides agree with TRBD1. Germline assignment: CDR1 SGHTA and CDR2 FQGNSA. This CDR3 region has 13 residues. After removal of 6 bases from V and 7 bases from J, the junction contained 7 bases not matched to a gene. CDR3 loop: CASSPGQGLGYTF. CDR3 sequence (DNA): TGTGCCAGCAGTCCAGGACAGGGCCTTGGCTACACCTTC.

This clonotype turned up a few times. The rearrangement joins TRBV6-1 to TRBJ2-1; D may be TRBD2 (5 bases). CDR3 size: 16 residues. Between the trimmed V and J ends, which lost 0 bases and 7 bases, there was a span of 16 bases. Germline CDR1 MNHNS, CDR2 SASEGT. The CDR3 DNA sequence: TGTGCCAGCAGTGAAGCGGCAGGCATGAGGGTTAATGAGCAGTTCTTC. This codes for CASSEAAGMRVNEQFF.

This clonotype came up a few times. The chain has TRBV30 and TRBJ1-5; maybe TRBD1 (6 bases). CDR1 and CDR2 (germline): GTSNPN, SVGIG (reference sequence). V was pared by 0 bases and J by 8 bases, with 11 bases between. The length of the CDR3 is 13 residues. The CDR3 DNA is TGTGCCTGGAGTGTGGGGGGCTTTGAGCCCCAGCATTTT. Translation gives CAWSVGGFEPQHF. Based on the CDR3 plus reference TRBV30 and TRBJ1-5, the full variable domain is SQTIHQWPATLVQPVGSPLSLECTVEGTSNPNLYWYRQAAGRGLQLLFYSVGIGQISSEVPQNLSASRPQDRQFILSSKKLLLSDSGFYLCAWSVGGFEPQHFGDGTRLSIL.